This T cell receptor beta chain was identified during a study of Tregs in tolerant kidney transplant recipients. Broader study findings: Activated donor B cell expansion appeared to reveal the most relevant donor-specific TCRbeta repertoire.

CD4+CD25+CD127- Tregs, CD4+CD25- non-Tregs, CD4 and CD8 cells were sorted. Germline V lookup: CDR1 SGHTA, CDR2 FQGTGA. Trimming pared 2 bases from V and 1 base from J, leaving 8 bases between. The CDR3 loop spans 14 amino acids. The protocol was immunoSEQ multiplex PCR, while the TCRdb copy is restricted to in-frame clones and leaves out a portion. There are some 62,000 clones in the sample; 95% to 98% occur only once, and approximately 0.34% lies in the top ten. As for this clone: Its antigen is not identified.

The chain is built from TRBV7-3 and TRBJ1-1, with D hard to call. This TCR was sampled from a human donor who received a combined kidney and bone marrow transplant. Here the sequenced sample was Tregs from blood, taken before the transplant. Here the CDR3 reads CASSLGQPNTEAFF. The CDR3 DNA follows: TGTGCCAGCAGCTTAGGGCAGCCGAACACTGAAGCTTTCTTT.